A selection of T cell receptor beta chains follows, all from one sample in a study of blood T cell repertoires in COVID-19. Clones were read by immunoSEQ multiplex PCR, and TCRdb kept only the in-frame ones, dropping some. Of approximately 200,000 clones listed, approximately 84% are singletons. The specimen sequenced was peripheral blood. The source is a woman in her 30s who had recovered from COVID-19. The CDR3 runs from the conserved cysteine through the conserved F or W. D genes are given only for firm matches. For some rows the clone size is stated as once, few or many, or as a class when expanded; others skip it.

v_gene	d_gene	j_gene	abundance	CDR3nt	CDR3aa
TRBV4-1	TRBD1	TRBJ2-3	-	TGCGCCAGCAGATCTTCCGGGACAGGGAGCACAGATACGCAGTATTTT	CASRSSGTGSTDTQYF
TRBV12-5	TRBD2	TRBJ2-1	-	TGTGCTAGTTTTTCGGGGGAGGGATTCTTC	CASFSGEGFF
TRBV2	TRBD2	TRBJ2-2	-	TGTGCCAGCAGTGACGGACTAGCGGGAGCCTACACCGGGGAGCTGTTTTTT	CASSDGLAGAYTGELFF
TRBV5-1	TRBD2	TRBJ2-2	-	TGCGCCAGCAGCTTGGGACTAGCGGGAGGTTCCGGGGAGCTGTTTTTT	CASSLGLAGGSGELFF
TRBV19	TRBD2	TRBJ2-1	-	TGTGCCAGTAGTATAGGGGTAGGGAGGGAAATCAGCGGGAGGCGTAATGAGCAGTTCTTC	CASSIGVGREISGRRNEQFF
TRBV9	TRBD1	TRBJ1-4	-	TGTGCCAGCAGCGGACAGGGGGCGGGTGAAAAACTGTTTTTT	CASSGQGAGEKLFF
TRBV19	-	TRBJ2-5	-	TGTGCCAGTAGTATACGGGCAGGGTTGGGGGAGACCCAGTACTTC	CASSIRAGLGETQYF
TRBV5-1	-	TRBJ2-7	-	TGCGCCAGCAGCTTGGACGGTTTAAGCTCCTACGAGCAGTACTTC	CASSLDGLSSYEQYF
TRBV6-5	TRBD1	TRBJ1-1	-	TGTGCCAGCAGTAGACAGGGGCAAGGAAACACTGAAGCTTTCTTT	CASSRQGQGNTEAFF
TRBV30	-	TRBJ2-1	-	TGTGCCTGGAGTGTAGGCGGCCTTGAGCAGTTCTTC	CAWSVGGLEQFF
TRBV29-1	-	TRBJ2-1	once	TGCAGCGTTGGAGGAACGTCCGAGCAGTTCTTC	CSVGGTSEQFF
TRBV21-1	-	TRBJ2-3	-	TGTGCCAGCAGCTCTACAGGACACACAGATACGCAGTATTTT	CASSSTGHTDTQYF
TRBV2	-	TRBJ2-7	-	TGTGCCAGCATCCCGGGAATCTCCTACGAGCAGTACTTC	CASIPGISYEQYF
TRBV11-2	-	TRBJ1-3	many	TGTGCCAGCAGCTTAGATCAGACGGGAACTGGAAACACCATATATTTT	CASSLDQTGTGNTIYF
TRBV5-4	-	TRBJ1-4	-	TGTGCCAGCAGAAGGGGAGGGGACTTGATTTTT	CASRRGGDLIF
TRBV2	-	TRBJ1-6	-	TGTGCCAGCAGTGTAGGACACGCAGCCCTCCACTTT	CASSVGHAALHF
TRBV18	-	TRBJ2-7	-	TGTGCCAGCTCACCTAGCCAAATATCCTACGAGCAGTACTTC	CASSPSQISYEQYF
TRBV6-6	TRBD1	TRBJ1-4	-	TGTGCCAGCAGTAGATGGGACAGCCACATTGCAACTAATGAAAAACTGTTTTTT	CASSRWDSHIATNEKLFF
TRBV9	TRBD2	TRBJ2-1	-	TGTGCCAGCAGCCCTGGGGGACTAGCGGGATACAATGAGCAGTTCTTC	CASSPGGLAGYNEQFF
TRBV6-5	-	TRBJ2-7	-	TGTGCCAGCGGGAGCCCTAGCTCCTACGAGCAGTACTTC	CASGSPSSYEQYF
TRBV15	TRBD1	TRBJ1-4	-	TGTGCCACCAGCAGACTCCAGGGGGCCATTAATGAAAAACTGTTTTTT	CATSRLQGAINEKLFF
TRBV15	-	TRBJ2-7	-	TGTGCCACCAGCAGAGATCCGGGAAACGAGCAGTACTTC	CATSRDPGNEQYF
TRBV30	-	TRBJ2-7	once	TGTGCCTGGGAGGGGCCCTACGAGCAGTACTTC	CAWEGPYEQYF
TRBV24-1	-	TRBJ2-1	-	TGTGCCACCAGTGATACACAGGCAGGAAGAAATGAGCAGTTCTTC	CATSDTQAGRNEQFF
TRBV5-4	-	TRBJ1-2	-	TGTGCCAGCAGCTTTTCAGGGAAACATGGCTACACCTTC	CASSFSGKHGYTF
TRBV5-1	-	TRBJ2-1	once	TGCGCCAGCAGCTTGGGCCACGGGGCCTACAATGAGCAGTTCTTC	CASSLGHGAYNEQFF
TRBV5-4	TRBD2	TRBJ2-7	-	TGTGCCAGCAGCTTGTCGAAGTTACGAAGCGGGAATCAGGAGCAGTACTTC	CASSLSKLRSGNQEQYF
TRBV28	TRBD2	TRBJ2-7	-	TGTGCCAGCAGTTTAAGTGGGGGGGGCTCCTACGAGCAGTACTTC	CASSLSGGGSYEQYF
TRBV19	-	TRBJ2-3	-	TGTGCCAGTAGTTGGGGGCCGGACGGGAACACAGATACGCAGTATTTT	CASSWGPDGNTDTQYF
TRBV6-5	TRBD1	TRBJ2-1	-	TGTGCCACCGGGACAGCCCTCTCCTACAATGAGCAGTTCTTC	CATGTALSYNEQFF
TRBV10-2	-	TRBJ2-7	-	TGCGCCAGCGGGAGCGGCCTCTTGGCCTACGAGCAGTACTTC	CASGSGLLAYEQYF
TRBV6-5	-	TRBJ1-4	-	TGTGCCAGCAGGGGGGGGTCCACAACTAATGAAAAACTGTTTTTT	CASRGGSTTNEKLFF
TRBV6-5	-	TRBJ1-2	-	TGTGCCAGCAGTTCCCCCGGAGGGTCTGGCTACACCTTC	CASSSPGGSGYTF
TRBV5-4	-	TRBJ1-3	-	TGTGCCAGCAGCTTGGACCAGGCGAGCTCTGGAAACACCATATATTTT	CASSLDQASSGNTIYF
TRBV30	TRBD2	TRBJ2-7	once	TGTGCCTGGAGTAGCGGGAGACCCCCTTACGAGCAGTACTTC	CAWSSGRPPYEQYF
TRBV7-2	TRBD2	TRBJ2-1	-	TGTGCCAGCAGCTTAGAGCGGCTAGCGGGAGGGAGTGAGCAGTTCTTC	CASSLERLAGGSEQFF
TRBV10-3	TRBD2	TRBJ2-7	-	TGTGCCATCAGTGAGTTTATAGCGGGAGGAGTTTCCTACGAGCAGTACTTC	CAISEFIAGGVSYEQYF
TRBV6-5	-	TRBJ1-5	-	TGTGCCAGCAGGACAAGGGGCGGCAATCAGCCCCAGCATTTT	CASRTRGGNQPQHF
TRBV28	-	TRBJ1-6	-	TGTGCCAGCAGCCCATCCAGCAGGGGTGATTCACCCCTCCACTTT	CASSPSSRGDSPLHF
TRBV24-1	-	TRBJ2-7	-	TGTGCCACTTTTTGCCTCACTCCAGGGCCGAGGTCCTACGAGCAGTACTTC	CATFCLTPGPRSYEQYF
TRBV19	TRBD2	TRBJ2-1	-	TGTGCCAGTAGTATTACTAGCGGGGACTCCTACAATGAGCAGTTCTTC	CASSITSGDSYNEQFF
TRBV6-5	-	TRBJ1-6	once	TGTGCCAGCAGATTGGACAGCATCAATAATTCACCCCTCCACTTT	CASRLDSINNSPLHF
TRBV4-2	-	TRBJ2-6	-	TGTGCCAGCAGCCAAGCCGGGAGCTCTGGGGCCAACGTCCTGACTTTC	CASSQAGSSGANVLTF
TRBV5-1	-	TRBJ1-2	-	TGCGCCAGCAGCTTGGCCGGGGTGGATGGCTACACCTTC	CASSLAGVDGYTF
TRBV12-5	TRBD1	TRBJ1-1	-	TGTGCTAGTGGTTTGGTACTAGGGACAGAGAACACTGAAGCTTTCTTT	CASGLVLGTENTEAFF
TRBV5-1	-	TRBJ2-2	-	TGCGCCAGCAGCCCTACACTTAAATCGGGCACCGGGGAGCTGTTTTTT	CASSPTLKSGTGELFF
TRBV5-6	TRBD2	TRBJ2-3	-	TGTGCCAGCAGCTCCTTGGGACTAGATACTCATACGCAGTATTTT	CASSSLGLDTHTQYF
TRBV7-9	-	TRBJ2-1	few	TGTGCCAGCAGCTTAGCGCTGCGGGCACATGAGCAGTTCTTC	CASSLALRAHEQFF
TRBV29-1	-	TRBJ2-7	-	TGCAGCGCCCGAATGAGAACCGGGTCCAAATCCTACGAGCAGTACTTC	CSARMRTGSKSYEQYF
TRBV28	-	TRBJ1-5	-	TGTGCCAGCAGTTTTCTAAGAATAAGCAATCAGCCCCAGCATTTT	CASSFLRISNQPQHF
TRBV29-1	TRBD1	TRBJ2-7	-	TGCAGCGTCGAAGAAGGAGGGACAGGCCGGCCGGGCGAGCAGTACTTC	CSVEEGGTGRPGEQYF
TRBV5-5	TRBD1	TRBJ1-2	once	TGTGCCAGCAGCTTGGTTTTCCCCCTCCACAGGGGACGTGACTATGGCTACACCTTC	CASSLVFPLHRGRDYGYTF
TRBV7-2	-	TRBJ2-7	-	TGTGCCAGCAGCTTAGCGGGAAGCGGCTACGAGCAGTACTTC	CASSLAGSGYEQYF